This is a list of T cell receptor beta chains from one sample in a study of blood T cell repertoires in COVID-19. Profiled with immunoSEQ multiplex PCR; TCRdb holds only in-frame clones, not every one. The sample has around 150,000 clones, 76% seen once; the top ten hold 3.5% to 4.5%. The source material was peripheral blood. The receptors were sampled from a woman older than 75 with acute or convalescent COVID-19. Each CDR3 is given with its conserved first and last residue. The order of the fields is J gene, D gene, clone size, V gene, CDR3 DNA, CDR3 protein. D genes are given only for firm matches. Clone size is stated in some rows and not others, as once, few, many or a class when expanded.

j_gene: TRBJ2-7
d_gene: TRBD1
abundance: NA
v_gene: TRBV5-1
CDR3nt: TGCGCCAGCAGCCCAAATCCGGGACAGGGTTCCAACGAGCAGTACTTC
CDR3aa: CASSPNPGQGSNEQYF

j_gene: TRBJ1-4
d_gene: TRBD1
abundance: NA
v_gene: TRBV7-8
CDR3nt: TGTGCCAGCAGCTTGACCCCCCGACAGGGCAGGCACGATAATGAAAAACTGTTTTTT
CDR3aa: CASSLTPRQGRHDNEKLFF

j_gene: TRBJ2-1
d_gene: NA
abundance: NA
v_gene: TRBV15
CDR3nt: TGTGCCACCAGCAGAGATCTAGAACCCCTTTCAAATGAGCAGTTCTTC
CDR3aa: CATSRDLEPLSNEQFF

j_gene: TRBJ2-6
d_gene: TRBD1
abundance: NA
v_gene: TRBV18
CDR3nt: TGTGCCAGCTCACCTTTGACAGGGGGCCTTGCTGGGGCCAACGTCCTGACTTTC
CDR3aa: CASSPLTGGLAGANVLTF

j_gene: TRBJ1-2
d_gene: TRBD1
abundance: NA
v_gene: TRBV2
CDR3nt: TGTGCCAGCAGCCCCGGGACAGGGAGGGGCTACACCTTC
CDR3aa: CASSPGTGRGYTF

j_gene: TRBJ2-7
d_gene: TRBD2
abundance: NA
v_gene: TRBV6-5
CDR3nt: TGTGCCAGCAGAGCTAGCGGGTTCTACGAGCAGTACTTC
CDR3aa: CASRASGFYEQYF

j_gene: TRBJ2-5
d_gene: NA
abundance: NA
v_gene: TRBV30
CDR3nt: TGTGCCTGGAGTGTTGGGGGCTACCAAGAGACCCAGTACTTC
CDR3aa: CAWSVGGYQETQYF

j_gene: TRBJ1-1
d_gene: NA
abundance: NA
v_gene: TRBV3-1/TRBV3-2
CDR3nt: TGTGCCAGCAGCCAAGCAGGGTGGAACACTGAAGCTTTCTTT
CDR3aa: CASSQAGWNTEAFF

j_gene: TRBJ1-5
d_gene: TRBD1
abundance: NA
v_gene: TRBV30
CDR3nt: TGTGCCTGGAGTGACGCGACAGGGAATCAGCCCCAGCATTTT
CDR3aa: CAWSDATGNQPQHF

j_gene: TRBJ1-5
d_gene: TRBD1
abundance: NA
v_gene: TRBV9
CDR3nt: TGTGCCAGCAGCTACAGGGGTTCACAGCCCCAGCATTTT
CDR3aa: CASSYRGSQPQHF

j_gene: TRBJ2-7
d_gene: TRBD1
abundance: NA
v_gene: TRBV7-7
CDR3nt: TGTGCCAGCAGCTCCCAACAGGGGGCTGGCTACGAGCAGTACTTC
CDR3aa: CASSSQQGAGYEQYF

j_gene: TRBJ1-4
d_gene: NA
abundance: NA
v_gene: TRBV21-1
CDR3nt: TGTGCCAGCAGTCGTCAGGCCGAAAAACTGTTTTTT
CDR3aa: CASSRQAEKLFF

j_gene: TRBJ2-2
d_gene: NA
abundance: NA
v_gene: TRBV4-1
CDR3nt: TGCGCCAGCAGCCAAGACAGGGTAGCCGGGGAGCTGTTTTTT
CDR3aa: CASSQDRVAGELFF

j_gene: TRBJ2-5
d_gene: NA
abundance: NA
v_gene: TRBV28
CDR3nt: TGTGCCAGCAGTTTAGCCAGGGATATTCAAGAGACCCAGTACTTC
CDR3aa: CASSLARDIQETQYF

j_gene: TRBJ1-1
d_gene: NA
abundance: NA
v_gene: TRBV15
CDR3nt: TGTGCCACCAGCAGAGGGGGGGTCATGAACACTGAAGCTTTCTTT
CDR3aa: CATSRGGVMNTEAFF

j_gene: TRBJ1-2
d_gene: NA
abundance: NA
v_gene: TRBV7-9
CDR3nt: TGTGCCAGCAGCTCCGACGGACAGCTTCATGGCTACACCTTC
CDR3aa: CASSSDGQLHGYTF

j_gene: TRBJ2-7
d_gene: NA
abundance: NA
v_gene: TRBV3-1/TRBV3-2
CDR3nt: TGTGCCAGCAGCCAAGATGGACAAACCTACGAGCAGTACTTC
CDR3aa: CASSQDGQTYEQYF

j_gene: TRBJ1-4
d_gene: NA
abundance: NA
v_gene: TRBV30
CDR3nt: TGTGCCGCTGGACAGCCTAATGAAAAACTGTTTTTT
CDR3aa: CAAGQPNEKLFF

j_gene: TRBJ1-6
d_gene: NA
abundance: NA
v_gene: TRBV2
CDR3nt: TGTGCCAGCAGGGGCCTGGCGGGGAAAGGATCACCCCTCCACTTT
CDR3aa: CASRGLAGKGSPLHF

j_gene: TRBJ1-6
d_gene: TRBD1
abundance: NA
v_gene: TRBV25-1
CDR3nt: TGTGCCAGCAGTGCTAGGGACAGGGGGCGTCTCTCACCCCTCCACTTT
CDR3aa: CASSARDRGRLSPLHF

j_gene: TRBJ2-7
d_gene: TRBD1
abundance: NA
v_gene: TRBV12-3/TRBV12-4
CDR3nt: TGTGCCAGCAGTCAAGGGACAGTCTACGAGCAGTACTTC
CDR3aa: CASSQGTVYEQYF

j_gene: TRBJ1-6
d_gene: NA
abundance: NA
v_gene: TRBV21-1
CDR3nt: TGTGCCAGCAGCAAAGGCCCTGACAGGGCACCTTCGTTCCCCCTCCACTTT
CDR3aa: CASSKGPDRAPSFPLHF

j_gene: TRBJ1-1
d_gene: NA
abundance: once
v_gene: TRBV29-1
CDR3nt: TGCAGCGTTGAAGATCTGGGCCGAGTTGAAGCTTTCTTT
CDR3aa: CSVEDLGRVEAFF

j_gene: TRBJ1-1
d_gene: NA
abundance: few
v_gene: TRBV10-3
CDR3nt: TGTGCCATCAGTGGGACACTACAGGGAGTAAACACTGAAGCTTTCTTT
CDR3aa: CAISGTLQGVNTEAFF

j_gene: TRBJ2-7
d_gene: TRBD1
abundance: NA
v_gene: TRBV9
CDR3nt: TGTGCCAGCAGCCCGGGACAGTGGTCTGGGGAGCAGTACTTC
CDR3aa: CASSPGQWSGEQYF

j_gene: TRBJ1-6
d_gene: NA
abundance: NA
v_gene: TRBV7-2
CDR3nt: TGTGCCAGCAGCTTCCAATCCTATAATTCACCCCTCCACTTT
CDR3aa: CASSFQSYNSPLHF

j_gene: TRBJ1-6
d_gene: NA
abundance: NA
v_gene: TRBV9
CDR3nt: TGTGCCAGCAGCGGGCTTGGTGGAGCAAATTCACCCCTCCACTTT
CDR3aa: CASSGLGGANSPLHF

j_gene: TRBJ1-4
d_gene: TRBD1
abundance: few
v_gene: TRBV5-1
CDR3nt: TGCGCCAGCAGTAGGGACAGCCAGCAGAAAGCTAATGAAAAACTGTTTTTT
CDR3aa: CASSRDSQQKANEKLFF

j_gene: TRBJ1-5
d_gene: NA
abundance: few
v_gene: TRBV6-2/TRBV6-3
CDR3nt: TGTGCCAGCAGCTCCATCCCGGGGGGACTCCTGCTTTATAGCAATCAGCCCCAGCATTTT
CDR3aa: CASSSIPGGLLLYSNQPQHF

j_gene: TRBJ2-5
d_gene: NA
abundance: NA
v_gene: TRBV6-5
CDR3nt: TGTGCCAGCAGTTACGGAAGGCGGTTTACCCAAGAGACCCAGTACTTC
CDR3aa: CASSYGRRFTQETQYF

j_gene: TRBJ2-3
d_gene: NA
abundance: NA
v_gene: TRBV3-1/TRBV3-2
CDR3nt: TGTGCCAGCAGCCAAGATTCGGCAGGACAAGATACGCAGTATTTT
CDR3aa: CASSQDSAGQDTQYF

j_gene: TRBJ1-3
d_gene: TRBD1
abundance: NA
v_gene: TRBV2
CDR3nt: TGTGCCTCCCTCGGGGACAGGGTCGGAAACACCATATATTTT
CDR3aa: CASLGDRVGNTIYF

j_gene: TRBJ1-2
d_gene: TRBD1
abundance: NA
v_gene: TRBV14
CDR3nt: TGTGCCAGCAGCGACTTACAGGGGGCGGTCCGCTATGAACCCACCTTC
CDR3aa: CASSDLQGAVRYEPTF

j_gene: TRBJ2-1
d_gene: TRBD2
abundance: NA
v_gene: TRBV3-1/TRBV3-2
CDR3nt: TGTGCCAGCAGGACCACTAGCGGGGGGGCCCATGAGCAGTTCTTC
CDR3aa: CASRTTSGGAHEQFF

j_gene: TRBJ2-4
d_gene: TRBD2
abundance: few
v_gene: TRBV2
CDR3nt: TGTGCGTCATCCGTAGCGGGAGGATCAAACATTCAGTACTTC
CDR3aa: CASSVAGGSNIQYF